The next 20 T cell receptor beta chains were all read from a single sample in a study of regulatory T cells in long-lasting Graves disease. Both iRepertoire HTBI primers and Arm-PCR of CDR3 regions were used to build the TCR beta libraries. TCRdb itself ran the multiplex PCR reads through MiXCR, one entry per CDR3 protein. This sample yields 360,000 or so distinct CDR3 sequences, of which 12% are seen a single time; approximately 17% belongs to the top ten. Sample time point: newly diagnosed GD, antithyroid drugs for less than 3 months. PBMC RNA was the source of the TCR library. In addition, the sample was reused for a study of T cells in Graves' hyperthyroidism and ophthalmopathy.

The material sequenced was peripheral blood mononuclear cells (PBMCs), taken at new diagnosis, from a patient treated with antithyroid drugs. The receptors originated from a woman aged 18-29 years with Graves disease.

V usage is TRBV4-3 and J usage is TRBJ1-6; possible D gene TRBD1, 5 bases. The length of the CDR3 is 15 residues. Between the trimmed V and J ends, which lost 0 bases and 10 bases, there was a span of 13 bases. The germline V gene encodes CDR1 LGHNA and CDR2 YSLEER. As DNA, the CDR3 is TGCGCCAGCAGCCAAGATTGGGGGGACTACTCACCCCTCCACTTT. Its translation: CASSQDWGDYSPLHF.

In DNA form, the CDR3 reads TGTGCCAGCAGCGCGACAGGGGCTGGTGAAGCTTTCTTT. Residues: CASSATGAGEAFF. The V gene is TRBV14, the J gene TRBJ1-1; TRBD1 matches at 8 bases. The CDR3 extends over 13 amino acids. Germline assignment: CDR1 SGHDN and CDR2 FVKESK. Trimming removed 5 bases from V and 7 bases from J; junction bases left unmatched: 6.

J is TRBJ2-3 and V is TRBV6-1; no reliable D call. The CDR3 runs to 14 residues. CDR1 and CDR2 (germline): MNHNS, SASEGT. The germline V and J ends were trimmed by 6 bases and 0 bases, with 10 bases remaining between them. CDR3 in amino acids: CASSTGGSTDTQYF. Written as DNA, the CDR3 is TGTGCCAGCAGCACCGGCGGCAGCACAGATACGCAGTATTTT.

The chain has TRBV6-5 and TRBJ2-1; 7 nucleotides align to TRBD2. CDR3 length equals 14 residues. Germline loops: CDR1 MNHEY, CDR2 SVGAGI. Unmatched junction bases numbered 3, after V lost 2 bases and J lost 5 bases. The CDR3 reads CASSYLGTNNEQFF. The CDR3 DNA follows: TGTGCCAGCAGTTACCTAGGGACTAACAATGAGCAGTTCTTC.

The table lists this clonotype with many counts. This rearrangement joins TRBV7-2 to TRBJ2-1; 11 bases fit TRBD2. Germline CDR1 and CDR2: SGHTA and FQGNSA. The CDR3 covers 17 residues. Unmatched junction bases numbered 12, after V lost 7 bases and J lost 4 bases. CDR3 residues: CASTLYGGTSGYNEQFF. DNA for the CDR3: TGTGCCAGCACCCTCTACGGTGGGACTAGCGGATACAATGAGCAGTTCTTC.

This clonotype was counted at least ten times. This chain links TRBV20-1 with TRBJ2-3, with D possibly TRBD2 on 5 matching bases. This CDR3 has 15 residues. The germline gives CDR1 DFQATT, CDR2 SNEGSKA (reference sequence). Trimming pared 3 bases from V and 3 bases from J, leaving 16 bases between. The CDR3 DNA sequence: TGCAGTGCTAGGAGGGCGGAGGCGGGTACAGATACGCAGTATTTT. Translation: CSARRAEAGTDTQYF.

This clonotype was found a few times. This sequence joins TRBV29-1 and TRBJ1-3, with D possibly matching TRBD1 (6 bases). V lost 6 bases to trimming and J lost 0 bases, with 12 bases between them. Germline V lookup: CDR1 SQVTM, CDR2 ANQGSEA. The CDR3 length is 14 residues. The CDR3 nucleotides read TGCAGCGTGCGACAGGCGAACTCTGGAAACACCATATATTTT. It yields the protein CSVRQANSGNTIYF.

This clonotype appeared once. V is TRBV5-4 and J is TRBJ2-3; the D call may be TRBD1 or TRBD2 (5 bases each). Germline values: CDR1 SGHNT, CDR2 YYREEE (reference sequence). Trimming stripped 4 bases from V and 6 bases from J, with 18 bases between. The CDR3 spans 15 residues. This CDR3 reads CASSRVYEGSDTQYF. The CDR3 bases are TGTGCCAGCAGCCGCGTGTATGAGGGGTCGGATACGCAGTATTTT.

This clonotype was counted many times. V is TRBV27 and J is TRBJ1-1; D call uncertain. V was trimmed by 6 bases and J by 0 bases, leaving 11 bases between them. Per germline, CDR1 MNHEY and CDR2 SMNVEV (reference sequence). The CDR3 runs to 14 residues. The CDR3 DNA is TGTGCCAGCAGGGAGCCAAGAATGAACACTGAAGCTTTCTTT. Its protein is CASREPRMNTEAFF.

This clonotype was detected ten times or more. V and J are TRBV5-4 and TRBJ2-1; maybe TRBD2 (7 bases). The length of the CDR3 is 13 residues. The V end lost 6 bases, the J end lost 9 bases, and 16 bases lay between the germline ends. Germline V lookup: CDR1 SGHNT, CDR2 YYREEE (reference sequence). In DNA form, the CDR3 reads TGTGCCAGCAACTTTTTCGGGGGGCTTGAGCAGTTCTTC. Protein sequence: CASNFFGGLEQFF.

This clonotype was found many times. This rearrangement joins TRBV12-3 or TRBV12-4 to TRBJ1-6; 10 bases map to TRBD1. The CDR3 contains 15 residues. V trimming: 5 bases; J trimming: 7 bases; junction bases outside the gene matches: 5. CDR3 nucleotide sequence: TGTGCCAGCAGTACCGGGACAGGGGCGAATTCACCCCTCCACTTT. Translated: CASSTGTGANSPLHF.

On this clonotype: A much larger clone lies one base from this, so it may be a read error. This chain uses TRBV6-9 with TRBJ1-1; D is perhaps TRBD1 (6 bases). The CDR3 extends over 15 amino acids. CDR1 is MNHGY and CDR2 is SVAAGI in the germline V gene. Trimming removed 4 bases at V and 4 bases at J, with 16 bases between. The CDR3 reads CASSCRRGRGTEAFF. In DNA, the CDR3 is TGTGCCAGCAGTTGTCGTAGGGGCAGGGGCACTGAAGCTTTCTTT.

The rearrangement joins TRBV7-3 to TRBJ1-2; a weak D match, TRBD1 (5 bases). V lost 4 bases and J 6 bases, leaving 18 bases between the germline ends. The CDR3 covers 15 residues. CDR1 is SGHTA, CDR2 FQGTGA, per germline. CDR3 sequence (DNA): TGTGCCAGCAGCTACACTGCGGGGGATGGGAATGGCTACACCTTC. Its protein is CASSYTAGDGNGYTF.

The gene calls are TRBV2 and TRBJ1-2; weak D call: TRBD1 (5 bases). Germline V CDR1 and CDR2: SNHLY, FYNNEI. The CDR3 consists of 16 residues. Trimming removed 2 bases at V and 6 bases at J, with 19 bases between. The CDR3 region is CASSERIYSVGDGYTF. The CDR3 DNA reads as TGTGCCAGCAGTGAAAGAATTTACTCCGTGGGGGATGGCTACACCTTC.

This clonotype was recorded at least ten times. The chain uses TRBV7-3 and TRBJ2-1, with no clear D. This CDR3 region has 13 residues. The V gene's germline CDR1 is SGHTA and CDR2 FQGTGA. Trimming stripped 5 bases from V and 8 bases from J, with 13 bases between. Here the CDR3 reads CASSPRSIHEQFF. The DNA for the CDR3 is TGTGCCAGCAGCCCCCGGAGTATCCATGAGCAGTTCTTC.

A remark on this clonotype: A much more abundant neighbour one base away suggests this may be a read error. The CDR3 DNA reads TGTGTCAGCAGCTTAGAGATAGGGTTGAGCCAGTACTTC. Encoded protein: CVSSLEIGLSQYF. The V gene is TRBV7-6, the J gene TRBJ2-3, with unresolved D. The J call may be incorrect, as the DNA end agrees better with TRBJ2-5. Germline V CDR1 and CDR2: SGHVS, FNYEAQ. The CDR3 is 13 amino acids.

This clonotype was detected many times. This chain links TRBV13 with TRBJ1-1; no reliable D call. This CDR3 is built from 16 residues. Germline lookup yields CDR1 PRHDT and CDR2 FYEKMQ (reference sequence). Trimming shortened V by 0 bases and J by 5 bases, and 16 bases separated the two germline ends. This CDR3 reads CASSLGGEQIGTEAFF. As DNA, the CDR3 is TGTGCCAGCAGCTTAGGGGGCGAACAAATAGGGACTGAAGCTTTCTTT.

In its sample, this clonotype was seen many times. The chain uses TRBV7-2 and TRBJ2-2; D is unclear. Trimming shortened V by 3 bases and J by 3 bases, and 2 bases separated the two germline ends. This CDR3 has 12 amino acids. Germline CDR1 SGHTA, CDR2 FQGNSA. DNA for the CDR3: TGTGCCAGCAGCTTGTACACCGGGGAGCTGTTTTTT. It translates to CASSLYTGELFF.

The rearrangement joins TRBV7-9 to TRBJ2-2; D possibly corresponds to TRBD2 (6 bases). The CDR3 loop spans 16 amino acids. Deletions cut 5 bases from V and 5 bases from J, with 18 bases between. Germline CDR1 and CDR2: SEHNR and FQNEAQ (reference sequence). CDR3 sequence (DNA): TGTGCCAGCAGCCCGCCCGGCCTAGCGTATACCGGGGAGCTGTTTTTT. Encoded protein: CASSPPGLAYTGELFF.

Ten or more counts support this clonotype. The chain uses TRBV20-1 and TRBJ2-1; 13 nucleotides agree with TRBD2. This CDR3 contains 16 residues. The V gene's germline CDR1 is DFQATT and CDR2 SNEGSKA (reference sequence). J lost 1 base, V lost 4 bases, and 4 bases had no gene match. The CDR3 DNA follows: TGCAGTGCTATCGGGACTAGCGGGGCTTCCTACAATGAGCAGTTCTTC. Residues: CSAIGTSGASYNEQFF.